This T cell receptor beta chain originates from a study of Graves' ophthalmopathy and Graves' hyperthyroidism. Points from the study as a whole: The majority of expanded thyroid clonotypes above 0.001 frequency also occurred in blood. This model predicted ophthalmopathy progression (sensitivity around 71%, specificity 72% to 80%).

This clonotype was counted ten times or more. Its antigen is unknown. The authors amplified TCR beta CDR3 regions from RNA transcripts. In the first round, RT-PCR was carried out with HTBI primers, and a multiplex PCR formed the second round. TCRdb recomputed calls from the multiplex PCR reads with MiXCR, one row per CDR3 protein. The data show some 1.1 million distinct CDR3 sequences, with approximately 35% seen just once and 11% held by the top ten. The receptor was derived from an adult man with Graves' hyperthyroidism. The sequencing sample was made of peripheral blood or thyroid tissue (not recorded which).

The CDR3 bases are TGTGCCAGCAGCCCTCGGGAGCGGGGCCCCGAGCAGTACTTC. It translates to CASSPRERGPEQYF. This chain connects TRBV7-8 to TRBJ2-7; the match to TRBD2 covers 7 bases. Germline V gene lookup returns CDR1 SGHVS and CDR2 FQNEAQ. V lost 5 bases to trimming and J lost 6 bases; unmatched junction nucleotides: 10. The CDR3 contains 14 residues.